Below, one T cell receptor (beta chain) is given with its context. Which antigen it targets is not known. Within one base of it there is no much larger clone, and no base qualities were kept. The sample belongs to a study of graft-versus-host responses after intestinal transplantation (dated by TCRdb to about 2021). In the study overall: The transplants that recipients received were multivisceral, liver-intestinal, or isolated intestinal. Every recipient was given anti-thymocyte globulin induction, followed by around three years of maintenance tacrolimus and steroids. Bulk TCR-beta CDR3 sequencing was used to track graft-versus-host and host-versus-graft alloreactive T cell clones in the graft, circulation and bone marrow after intestinal transplantation. To identify alloreactive clones, pre-transplant mixed lymphocyte reaction products were sequenced and compared with unstimulated pre-transplant donor and recipient T cells. The cohort enrolled 20 to 30 intestinal transplant recipients including one retransplant, and a few patients lacking pretransplant specimens were excluded. Donor T cell macrochimerism was defined as a peak of at least 4% donor T cells among recipient peripheral blood mononuclear cells. Rather than being sequenced by the commercial service, samples from a few later patients were sequenced in-house on an Illumina MiSeq and processed with MiXCR.

Study-level results and caveats: GvH clones were detected in recipient bone marrow, and some of these GvH clones were observed earlier in ileal mucosa or blood, consistent with an intestinal mucosal origin. In the allografts of patients with donor T cell macrochimerism, GvH to HvG T cell clonal ratios were high. Peak levels of circulating GvH clones were associated with declines in HvG clones early after transplant. The conclusions were limited by the relatively low number and heterogeneity of the intestinal transplant patients.

The sample's time point label is to be understood as: cells obtained before transplantation from donor or recipient. CD3+CD4+ and CD3+CD8+ populations were FACS-sorted from unstimulated pre-transplant donor and recipient cells taken from spleen or lymph nodes. Library prep was done by the immunoSEQ multiplex PCR assay. In most patients, genomic DNA was isolated using the Qiagen DNeasy Blood and Tissue Kit and sent frozen to Adaptive Biotechnologies for TCR sequencing. Adaptive Biotechnologies carried out high-throughput TCR-beta CDR3 sequencing of genomic DNA for most patients. As for the original processing: TCR sequencing data for roughly 20 patients were retrieved from Adaptive's ImmunoSEQ software; a few other patients were processed with MiXCR and VDJtools. CD4 versus CD8 sorting errors were corrected by removing sequences found in both subsets at a frequency ratio below 5:1. CDR3 nucleotide sequences shared by donor and recipient were removed because the origin of these sequences could not be assigned. To count as alloreactive, a clone needed at least 2-fold expansion over unstimulated cells and a minimum CFSE-low frequency of 0.002% (template counts) or 0.001% (read counts). Mappable clones were those detected in sequenced pre-transplant spleen, lymph node, or MLR CFSE-low populations of the donor or recipient. Cumulative frequency of alloreactive clones was calculated as a percentage of all sequences weighted by copy number. TCRdb took this table from immuneACCESS and kept in-frame rearrangements with V and J called. Such tables lack part of the clones; where checked against another copy, unresolved V genes explain under half of the gap, and the rest is unexplained. From that table come the V and J calls and clone size; the DNA was used to work out D and trimming. In all, the sample holds around 69,000 clones, and around 91% of those were seen once. The leading ten clones occupy roughly 4% of the sample.

The sequences come from unstimulated CD8+ T cells sorted from spleen or lymph node cells, collected before transplant. The source is a human donor who was the organ donor for an intestinal transplant.

The encoded CDR3 is CASSFWGGDPDTQYF. The DNA sequence is as follows: TGTGCCAGCAGCTTTTGGGGCGGGGACCCAGATACGCAGTATTTT. This sequence uses TRBV5-4 and TRBJ2-3; the best D guess is TRBD2, with 6 bases matching. V drops 2 bases and J drops 4 bases, leaving 14 bases in between. Its CDR3 holds 15 amino acids, cysteine through phenylalanine. Only the CDR3 DNA stays, 45 bases, in frame from base 1. The germline V gene (reference sequence) supplies CDR1 SGHNT and CDR2 YYREEE.